Sample share makes the clone carrying this T cell receptor beta chain medium-sized (0.01 to 0.1%). Its specificity is not known. The record originates from a study of read filtering for tumor transcriptome and immune sequencing. Study overall: IR-seq gave about 3.5 to 11 million TCR reads per sample; RNA-seq gave roughly 80 to 1273.

The CDR3 sequence is 16 residues long. The germline V and J ends were trimmed by 1 base and 1 base, with 13 bases remaining between them. Germline V CDR1 and CDR2: ENHRY, SYGVKD. The library was built from roughly 400 ng RNA with molecular barcoded adaptors for alpha/delta and beta/gamma chains. From the reads, TCRdb called clonotypes with MiXCR, one entry per CDR3 protein. The table lists approximately 5,000 distinct CDR3 sequences, over 20% of them singletons, with approximately 19% in the top ten. Study-level points and caveats: Approximately 82% of IR-seq clonotypes had one read, totaling approximately 3.3% of reads; RNA-seq: around 70% and 40%.

The V gene is TRBV10-3, the J gene TRBJ2-5; D might be TRBD2 (6 bases). What was sequenced was a population of CD138-negative cells sorted from bone marrow. The TCR originated in a donor over 35 with multiple myeloma. The CDR3 reads CAISEYRDSLQETQYF. The CDR3 DNA sequence: TGTGCCATCAGTGAGTACCGGGACTCCCTCCAAGAGACCCAGTACTTC.